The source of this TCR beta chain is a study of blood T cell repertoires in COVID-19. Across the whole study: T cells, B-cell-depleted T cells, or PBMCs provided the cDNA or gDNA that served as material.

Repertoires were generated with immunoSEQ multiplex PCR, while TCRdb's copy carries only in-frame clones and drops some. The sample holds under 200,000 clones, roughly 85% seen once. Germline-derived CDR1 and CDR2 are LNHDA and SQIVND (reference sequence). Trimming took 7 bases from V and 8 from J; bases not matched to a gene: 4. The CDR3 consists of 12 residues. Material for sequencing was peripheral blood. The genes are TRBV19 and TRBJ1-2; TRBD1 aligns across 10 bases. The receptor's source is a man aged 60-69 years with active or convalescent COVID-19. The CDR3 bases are TGTGCCAGTACCCGGGACAGGGGCGGCTACACCTTC. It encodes CASTRDRGGYTF.